This TCR beta chain was profiled in a study of blood T cell repertoires in COVID-19. Germline CDR1 and CDR2: SNHLY and FYNNEI. The CDR3 has 13 residues. V lost 4 bases and J 0 bases, leaving 6 bases between the germline ends. Sequencing was performed with immunoSEQ multiplex PCR; in TCRdb, only in-frame clones are kept and a portion is missing. The table has about 220,000 clones, about 79% seen once; the top ten hold about 9.7%. This TCR was sampled from a man aged 50 to 60 with active or convalescent COVID-19. Sequences were obtained from peripheral blood. V usage is TRBV2 and J usage is TRBJ1-2; D is undetermined. DNA of the CDR3: TGTGCCAGCAGTGTATGGCCTAACTATGGCTACACCTTC. Translated, it gives CASSVWPNYGYTF.